A single sample gave rise to the 2 T cell receptor beta chains below, sequenced in a study of blood T cell repertoires in COVID-19. Sequencing used immunoSEQ multiplex PCR; TCRdb keeps in-frame clones, though not all of them. The sample has about 120,000 clones, roughly 79% seen once. Sequenced input: peripheral blood. Receptor source: a man aged 65 to 85 with acute or convalescent COVID-19.

The V call is TRBV6-5, the J call TRBJ2-1, with TRBD2 as a possible D gene (6 bases). CDR1 is MNHEY and CDR2 is SVGAGI in the germline V gene. CDR3 length: 15 amino acids. V shed 5 bases and J shed 0 bases, with 11 bases lying between them. This chain's CDR3 is CASSSLGGSYNEQFF. The CDR3 region has the DNA TGTGCCAGCAGTAGCCTCGGGGGCTCCTACAATGAGCAGTTCTTC.

The chain has TRBV5-4 and TRBJ2-3; TRBD1 might be the D (6 bases). The V end was cut by 4 bases, the J end by 3 bases, with 15 bases between. The CDR3 loop spans 15 amino acids. CDR1 is SGHNT and CDR2 is YYREEE in the germline V gene (reference sequence). The CDR3 region is CASSQDGGLTDTQYF. In DNA, the CDR3 is TGTGCCAGCAGCCAGGATGGGGGCCTAACAGATACGCAGTATTTT.